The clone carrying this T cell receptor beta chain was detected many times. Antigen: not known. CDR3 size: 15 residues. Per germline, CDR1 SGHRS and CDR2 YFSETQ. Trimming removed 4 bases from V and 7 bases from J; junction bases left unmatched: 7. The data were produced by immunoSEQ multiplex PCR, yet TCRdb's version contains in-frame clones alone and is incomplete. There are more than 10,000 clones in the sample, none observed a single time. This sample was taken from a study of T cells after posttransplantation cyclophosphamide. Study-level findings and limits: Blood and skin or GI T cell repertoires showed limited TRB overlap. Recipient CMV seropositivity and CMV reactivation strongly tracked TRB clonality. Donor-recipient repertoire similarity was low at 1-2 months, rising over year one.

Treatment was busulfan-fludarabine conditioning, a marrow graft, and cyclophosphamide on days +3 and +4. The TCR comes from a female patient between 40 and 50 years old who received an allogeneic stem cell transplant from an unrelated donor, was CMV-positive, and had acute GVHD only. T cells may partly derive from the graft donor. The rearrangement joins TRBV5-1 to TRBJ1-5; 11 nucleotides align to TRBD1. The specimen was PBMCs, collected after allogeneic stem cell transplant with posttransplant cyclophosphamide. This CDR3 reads CASSRTGGNQQPQHF. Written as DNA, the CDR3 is TGCGCCAGCAGCCGGACAGGGGGCAACCAGCAGCCCCAGCATTTT. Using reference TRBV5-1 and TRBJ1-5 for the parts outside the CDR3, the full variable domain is KAGVTQTPRYLIKTRGQQVTLSCSPISGHRSVSWYQQTPGQGLQFLFEYFSETQRNKGNFPGRFSGRQFSNSRSEMNVSTLELGDSALYLCASSRTGGNQQPQHFGDGTRLSIL.